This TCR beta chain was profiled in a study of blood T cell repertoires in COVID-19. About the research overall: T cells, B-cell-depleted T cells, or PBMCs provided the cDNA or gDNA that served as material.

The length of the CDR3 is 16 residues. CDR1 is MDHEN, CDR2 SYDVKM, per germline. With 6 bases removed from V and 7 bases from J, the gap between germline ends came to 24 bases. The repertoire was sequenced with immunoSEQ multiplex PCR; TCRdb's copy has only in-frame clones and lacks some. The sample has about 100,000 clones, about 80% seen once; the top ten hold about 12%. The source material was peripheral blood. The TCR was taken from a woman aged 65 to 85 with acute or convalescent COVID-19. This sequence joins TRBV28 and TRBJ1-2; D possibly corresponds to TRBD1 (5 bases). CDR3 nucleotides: TGTGCCAGCAGGGGGGGACGGTTTTCTTTCCTGGGTGGCTACACCTTC. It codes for CASRGGRFSFLGGYTF.